Below, 7 T cell receptor beta chains from the same sample are listed, as sequenced in a study of blood T cell repertoires in COVID-19. Data came from immunoSEQ multiplex PCR; TCRdb stores just in-frame clones and leaves some out. The repertoire holds 92,000 or so clones, with around 72% as singletons. The specimen was peripheral blood. These receptors originate from a woman older than 75 with acute or convalescent COVID-19.

The CDR3 sequence is CASSLVGGGSNQPQHF. The DNA of the CDR3 is TGTGCCAGCAGCTTAGTGGGAGGGGGAAGCAATCAGCCCCAGCATTTT. The J gene is TRBJ1-5, the V gene TRBV7-2; a possible D gene is TRBD1 (6 bases). Germline assignment: CDR1 SGHTA and CDR2 FQGNSA. The CDR3 is 16 residues long. V was pared by 1 base and J by 1 base, with 11 bases between.

V usage is TRBV5-4 and J usage is TRBJ2-1; 10 bases line up with TRBD2. The germline gives CDR1 SGHNT, CDR2 YYREEE (reference sequence). The J segment lost 0 bases and the V segment lost 4 bases, leaving 13 bases of the junction unmatched. There are 19 residues in the CDR3. The CDR3 protein is CASSLPPGPSGSSYNEQFF. For the CDR3, the DNA is TGTGCCAGCAGCCTACCCCCGGGCCCTAGCGGGAGCTCCTACAATGAGCAGTTCTTC.

This chain's CDR3 is CASRTGGREKLFF. The CDR3 nucleotides are TGTGCCAGCAGGACGGGGGGACGAGAAAAACTGTTTTTT. The V call is TRBV28, the J call TRBJ1-4; possible D gene TRBD1, 5 bases. Trimming left V 6 bases short and J 8 bases short, with 13 bases between. Germline V gene lookup returns CDR1 MDHEN and CDR2 SYDVKM. The CDR3 has 13 residues.

The chain combines TRBV7-2 with TRBJ1-5; 8 bases are shared with TRBD1. This CDR3 has 15 amino acids. V trimming: 4 bases; J trimming: 0 bases; junction bases outside the gene matches: 2. CDR1 is SGHTA and CDR2 is FQGNSA in the germline V gene. CDR3 sequence (DNA): TGTGCCAGCAGCTGGACAGGGCATAGCAATCAGCCCCAGCATTTT. It yields the protein CASSWTGHSNQPQHF.

V and J are TRBV3-1 (or the pseudogene TRBV3-2) and TRBJ2-7; 8 nucleotides align to TRBD1. The CDR3 extends over 14 amino acids. Germline-derived CDR1 and CDR2 are LGHDT and YNNKEL (reference sequence). The V segment lost 4 bases and the J segment 5 bases; nucleotides outside the gene matches: 7. CDR3 nucleotides: TGTGCCAGCAGCCTGGGACAGGTCTGGGACGAGCAGTACTTC. This codes for CASSLGQVWDEQYF.

The chain couples TRBV14 to TRBJ1-1; 9 bases align to TRBD1. CDR1 is SGHDN and CDR2 is FVKESK in the germline V gene. V shed 0 bases and J 1 base; nucleotides not matched to a gene: 6. CDR3 size: 17 residues. The CDR3 sequence: CASSQDLLGQGNTEAFF. The CDR3, as DNA: TGTGCCAGCAGCCAAGATTTACTGGGACAGGGGAACACTGAAGCTTTCTTT.

The chain carries TRBV5-1 and TRBJ2-3; no clear D. CDR1 is SGHRS, CDR2 YFSETQ, per germline. The CDR3 length is 11 residues. The V end lost 6 bases, the J end lost 5 bases, and 7 bases lay between the germline ends. This CDR3 reads CASNQEDTQYF. CDR3 DNA: TGCGCCAGCAACCAGGAAGATACGCAGTATTTT.